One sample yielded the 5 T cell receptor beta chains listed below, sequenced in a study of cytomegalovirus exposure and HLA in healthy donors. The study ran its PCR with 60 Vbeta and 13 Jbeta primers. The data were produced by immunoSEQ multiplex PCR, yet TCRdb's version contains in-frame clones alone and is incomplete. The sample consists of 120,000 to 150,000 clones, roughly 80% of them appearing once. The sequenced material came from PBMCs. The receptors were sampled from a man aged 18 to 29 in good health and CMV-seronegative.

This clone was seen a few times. The CDR3 DNA is TGTGCCAGTGCGGGACAGGGGTACAATGAGCAGTTCTTC. This sequence encodes CASAGQGYNEQFF. The rearrangement joins TRBV11-2 to TRBJ2-1, with TRBD1 identical over 10 bases. J lost 4 bases, V lost 9 bases, and 3 bases had no gene match. Per germline, CDR1 SGHAT and CDR2 FQNNGV. There are 13 residues in the CDR3.

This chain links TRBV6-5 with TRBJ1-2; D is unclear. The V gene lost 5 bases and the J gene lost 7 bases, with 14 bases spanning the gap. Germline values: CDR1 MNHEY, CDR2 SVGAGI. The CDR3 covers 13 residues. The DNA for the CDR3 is TGTGCCAGCAGTCGACGGCCCGAGGGTGGCTACACCTTC. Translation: CASSRRPEGGYTF.

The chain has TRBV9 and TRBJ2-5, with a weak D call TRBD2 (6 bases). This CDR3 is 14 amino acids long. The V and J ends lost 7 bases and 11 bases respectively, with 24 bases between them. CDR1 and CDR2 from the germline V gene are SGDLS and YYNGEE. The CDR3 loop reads CASEPGSLGGEQYF. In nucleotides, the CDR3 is TGTGCCAGCGAACCCGGATCTTTGGGCGGGGAGCAGTACTTC.

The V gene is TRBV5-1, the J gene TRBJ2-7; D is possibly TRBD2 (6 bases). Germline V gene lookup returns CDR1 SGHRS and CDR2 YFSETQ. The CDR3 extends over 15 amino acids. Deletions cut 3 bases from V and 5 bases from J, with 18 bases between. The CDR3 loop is CASSYYTGSSDEQYF. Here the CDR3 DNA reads TGCGCCAGCAGCTACTATACCGGGAGTTCGGACGAGCAGTACTTC.

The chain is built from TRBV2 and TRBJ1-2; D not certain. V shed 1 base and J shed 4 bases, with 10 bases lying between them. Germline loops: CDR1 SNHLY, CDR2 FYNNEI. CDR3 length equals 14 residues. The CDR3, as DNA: TGTGCCAGCAGTGAAGAGGCGGGGTTCTATGGCTACACCTTC. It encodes CASSEEAGFYGYTF.